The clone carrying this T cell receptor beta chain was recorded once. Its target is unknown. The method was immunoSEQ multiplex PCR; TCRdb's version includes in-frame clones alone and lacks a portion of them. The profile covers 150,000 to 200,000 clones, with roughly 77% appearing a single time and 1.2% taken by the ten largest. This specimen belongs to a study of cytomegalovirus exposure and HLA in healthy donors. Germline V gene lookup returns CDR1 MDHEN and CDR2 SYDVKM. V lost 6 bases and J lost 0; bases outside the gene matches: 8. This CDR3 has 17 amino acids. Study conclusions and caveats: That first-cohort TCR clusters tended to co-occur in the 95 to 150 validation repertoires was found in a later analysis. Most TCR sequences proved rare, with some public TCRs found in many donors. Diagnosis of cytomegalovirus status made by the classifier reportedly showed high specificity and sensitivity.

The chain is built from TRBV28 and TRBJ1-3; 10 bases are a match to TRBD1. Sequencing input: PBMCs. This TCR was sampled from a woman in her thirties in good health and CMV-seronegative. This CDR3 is CASRRGQGTPSGNTIYF. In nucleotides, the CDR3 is TGTGCCAGCAGGCGGGGACAGGGGACTCCCTCTGGAAACACCATATATTTT.